This record concerns one TCR beta chain sequence. Measured with immunoSEQ multiplex PCR; TCRdb has only the in-frame clones, and not every one. The sample records about 80,000 clones, about 88% being singletons. These data are taken from a study of blood T cell repertoires in COVID-19. Sequenced: peripheral blood. The TCR sequence derives from a man between 70 and 80 years old with active or convalescent COVID-19.

The CDR3 coding sequence is TGCGCCAGCAGCTCCCAAGGGGACACTGAAGCTTTCTTT. Protein sequence: CASSSQGDTEAFF. This chain joins TRBV5-1 and TRBJ1-1; possible D gene TRBD1, 5 bases. V shed 3 bases and J shed 3 bases, with 9 bases lying between them. The germline V gene has CDR1 SGHRS and CDR2 YFSETQ. The CDR3 has 13 residues. Combining the CDR3 with reference TRBV5-1 and TRBJ1-1 gives the whole variable domain KAGVTQTPRYLIKTRGQQVTLSCSPISGHRSVSWYQQTPGQGLQFLFEYFSETQRNKGNFPGRFSGRQFSNSRSEMNVSTLELGDSALYLCASSSQGDTEAFFGQGTRLTVV.